The sequence of this T cell receptor (beta chain) was determined in a study of T cell responses to AZD1222 COVID-19 vaccine. The protocol was immunoSEQ multiplex PCR, while the TCRdb copy is restricted to in-frame clones and leaves out a portion. The table shows 90,000 to 150,000 clones, with more than 75% occurring only once. V was shortened by 4 bases and J by 10 bases, with 16 bases between the two germline ends. Germline assignment: CDR1 SQVTM and CDR2 ANQGSEA. CDR3 length: 12 residues. This sequence joins TRBV29-1 and TRBJ1-2; D remains ambiguous. The TCR was taken from an adult in good health. Sequencing was performed on peripheral blood, taken on day 0 of AZD1222 vaccination. The CDR3 nucleotides read TGCAGCGTTGGCGGCGGGTCGCGTCCCTACACCTTC. This codes for CSVGGGSRPYTF.